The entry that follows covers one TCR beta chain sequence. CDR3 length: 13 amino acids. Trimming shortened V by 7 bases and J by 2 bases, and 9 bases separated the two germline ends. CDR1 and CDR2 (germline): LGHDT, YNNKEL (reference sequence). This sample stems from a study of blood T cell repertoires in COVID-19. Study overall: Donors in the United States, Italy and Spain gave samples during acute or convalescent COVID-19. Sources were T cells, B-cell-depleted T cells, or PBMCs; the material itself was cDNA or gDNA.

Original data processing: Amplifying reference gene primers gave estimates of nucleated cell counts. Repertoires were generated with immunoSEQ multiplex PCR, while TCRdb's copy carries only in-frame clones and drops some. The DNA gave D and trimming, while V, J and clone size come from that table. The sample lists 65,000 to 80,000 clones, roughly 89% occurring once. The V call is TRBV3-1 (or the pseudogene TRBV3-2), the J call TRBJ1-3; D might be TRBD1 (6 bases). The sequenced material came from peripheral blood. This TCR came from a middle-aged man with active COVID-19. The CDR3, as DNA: TGTGCCAGCACGGGGGGCACTGGAAACACCATATATTTT. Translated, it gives CASTGGTGNTIYF.